A selection of T cell receptor beta chains follows, all from one sample in a study of control samples from healthy donors and cancer patients. Method: immunoSEQ multiplex PCR; TCRdb's copy keeps in-frame clones and lacks some. The sample has about 130,000 clones; 92% are singletons. Sample: PBMCs. These receptors originate from a man older than 75 with head and neck cancer. CDR3s include the opening cysteine and the closing phenylalanine or tryptophan. Each record gives: V gene, clone size, D gene, J gene, CDR3 protein, CDR3 DNA. The D gene is left open where the match is weak. Clone size is not always given. Where it is, it says once, few, many or a class for expanded clones.

TRBV29-1,NA,TRBD1,TRBJ2-1,CSVDWTGMGNEQFF,TGCAGCGTGGACTGGACAGGGATGGGCAATGAGCAGTTCTTC
TRBV5-8,NA,NA,TRBJ2-7,CASSLLRKREMYEQYF,TGTGCCAGCAGCTTATTGCGAAAACGGGAGATGTACGAGCAGTACTTC
TRBV7-9,NA,NA,TRBJ2-1,CASSLSNEQFF,TGTGCCAGCAGCTTATCCAATGAGCAGTTCTTC
TRBV5-1,NA,NA,TRBJ2-2,CASSLDGSGTGELFF,TGCGCCAGCAGCTTAGACGGGAGTGGCACCGGGGAGCTGTTTTTT
TRBV9,NA,NA,TRBJ2-3,CASSGQGRPRADTQYF,TGTGCCAGCAGCGGCCAAGGACGGCCCAGGGCCGATACGCAGTATTTT
TRBV5-1,NA,TRBD1,TRBJ1-2,CASSLNGQGSFDGYTF,TGCGCCAGCAGCCTAAATGGACAGGGAAGTTTCGACGGCTACACCTTC
TRBV4-3,NA,TRBD2,TRBJ2-2,CASSQAPGTRNTGELFF,TGCGCCAGCAGCCAGGCACCCGGGACTAGAAACACCGGGGAGCTGTTTTTT
TRBV6-4,NA,TRBD1,TRBJ1-1,CASRMTGAGTEAFF,TGTGCCAGCAGAATGACAGGGGCCGGCACTGAAGCTTTCTTT
TRBV20-1,NA,NA,TRBJ1-1,CSARQEEAFF,TGCAGTGCTCGACAGGAGGAAGCTTTCTTT
TRBV6-1,NA,NA,TRBJ1-1,CASSEIRSRGVAFF,TGTGCCAGCAGTGAAATCCGTTCTAGGGGGGTCGCTTTCTTT
TRBV5-1,NA,TRBD1,TRBJ2-2,CASSLGQGRAGELFF,TGCGCCAGCAGCTTGGGACAGGGCAGGGCCGGGGAGCTGTTTTTT
TRBV28,NA,NA,TRBJ1-5,CASTGFRQSQPQHF,TGTGCCAGCACCGGTTTCAGGCAGAGCCAGCCCCAGCATTTT
TRBV5-1,NA,NA,TRBJ1-2,CASSLDPASYGYTF,TGCGCCAGCAGCTTGGACCCCGCGAGCTATGGCTACACCTTC
TRBV12-3/TRBV12-4,NA,NA,TRBJ1-2,CASSLMEGTGYTF,TGTGCCAGCAGTTTGATGGAGGGTACGGGCTACACCTTC
TRBV5-1,once,NA,TRBJ1-6,CASSLNGRSVNSPLHF,TGCGCCAGCAGCTTGAATGGACGGAGCGTTAATTCACCCCTCCACTTT
TRBV5-4,NA,NA,TRBJ1-2,CASSLGAVDYGYTF,TGTGCCAGCAGCCTGGGGGCAGTCGACTATGGCTACACCTTC
TRBV5-1,NA,NA,TRBJ1-2,CASSLEGIHGYTF,TGCGCCAGCAGCTTAGAGGGAATCCATGGCTACACCTTC
TRBV6-6,NA,NA,TRBJ2-7,CASSDSLTYEQYF,TGTGCCAGCAGCGACAGCTTAACCTACGAGCAGTACTTC
TRBV5-1,NA,TRBD2,TRBJ2-7,CASSTSGGPYEQYF,TGCGCCAGTTCGACTAGCGGAGGACCGTACGAGCAGTACTTC
TRBV10-3,NA,TRBD2,TRBJ2-3,CAIRTGGRGGTDTQYF,TGTGCCATCAGGACCGGGGGGCGGGGGGGGACAGATACGCAGTATTTT
TRBV4-3,NA,NA,TRBJ2-7,CASTLGGEQYF,TGCGCCAGCACCCTCGGGGGCGAGCAGTACTTC
TRBV7-8,NA,NA,TRBJ2-7,CASSQKDYEQYF,TGTGCCAGCAGCCAAAAGGACTACGAGCAGTACTTC
TRBV5-1,NA,TRBD2,TRBJ2-1,CASSSAGSAYNEQFF,TGCGCCAGCAGCTCAGCGGGGAGCGCCTACAATGAGCAGTTCTTC
TRBV5-8,NA,NA,TRBJ2-7,CASSLARYYEQYF,TGTGCCAGCAGCTTGGCCAGATACTACGAGCAGTACTTC